This T cell receptor beta chain was retrieved from a study of T cell responses to AZD1222 COVID-19 vaccine. Study observations and caveats: Spike-specific TCRs gained breadth and depth after people received two AZD1222 doses. Baseline serology detected seropositivity in only 6 or 7 AZD1222 recipients. Close to half of spike-specific TCRs reportedly recognize unmutated variant regions.

CDR1 is SEHNR and CDR2 is FQNEAQ in the germline V gene (reference sequence). V shed 5 bases and J shed 0 bases, with 11 bases lying between them. This CDR3 is 15 amino acids long. The table came from immunoSEQ multiplex PCR; TCRdb's copy has only in-frame clones and leaves some out. The repertoire holds fewer than 200,000 clones, with more than 75% as singletons. Comment on this clone: Its antigen is not known.

The J gene is TRBJ1-3, the V gene TRBV7-9; D may be TRBD1 (6 bases). The sequence came from an adult who received the AZD1222 COVID-19 vaccine. This specimen consisted of peripheral blood, obtained 28 days after the second AZD1222 dose. The CDR3 reads CASSPRQVSGNTIYF. CDR3 in DNA: TGTGCCAGCAGCCCTCGACAGGTCTCTGGAAACACCATATATTTT.